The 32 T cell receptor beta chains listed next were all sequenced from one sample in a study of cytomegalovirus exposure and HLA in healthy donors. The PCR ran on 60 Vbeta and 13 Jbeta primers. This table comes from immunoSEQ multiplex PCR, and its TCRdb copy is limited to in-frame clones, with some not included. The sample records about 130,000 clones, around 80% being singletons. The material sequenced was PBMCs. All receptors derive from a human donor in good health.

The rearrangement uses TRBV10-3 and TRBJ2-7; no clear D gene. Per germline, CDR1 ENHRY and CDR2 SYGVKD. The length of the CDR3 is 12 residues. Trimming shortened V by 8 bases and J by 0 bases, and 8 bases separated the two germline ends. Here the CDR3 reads CAIGPDSYEQYF. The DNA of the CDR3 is TGTGCCATCGGGCCGGACTCCTACGAGCAGTACTTC.

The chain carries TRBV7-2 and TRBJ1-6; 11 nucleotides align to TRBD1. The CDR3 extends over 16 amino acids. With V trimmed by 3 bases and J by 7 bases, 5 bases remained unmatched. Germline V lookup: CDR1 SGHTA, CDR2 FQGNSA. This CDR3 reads CASSFTGTGGNSPLHF. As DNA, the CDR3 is TGTGCCAGCAGCTTTACCGGGACAGGGGGGAATTCACCCCTCCACTTT.

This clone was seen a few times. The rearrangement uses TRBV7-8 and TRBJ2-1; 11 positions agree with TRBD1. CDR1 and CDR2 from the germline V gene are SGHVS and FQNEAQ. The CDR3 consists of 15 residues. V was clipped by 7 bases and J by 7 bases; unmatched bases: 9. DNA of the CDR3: TGTGCCAGCAACTCCGGGACAGGGGGTGTGAATGAGCAGTTCTTC. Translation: CASNSGTGGVNEQFF.

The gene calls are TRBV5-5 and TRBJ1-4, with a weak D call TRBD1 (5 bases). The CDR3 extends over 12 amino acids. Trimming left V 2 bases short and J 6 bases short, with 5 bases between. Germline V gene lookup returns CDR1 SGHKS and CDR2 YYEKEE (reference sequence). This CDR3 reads CASSFRDEKLFF. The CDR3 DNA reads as TGTGCCAGCAGCTTCAGGGATGAAAAACTGTTTTTT.

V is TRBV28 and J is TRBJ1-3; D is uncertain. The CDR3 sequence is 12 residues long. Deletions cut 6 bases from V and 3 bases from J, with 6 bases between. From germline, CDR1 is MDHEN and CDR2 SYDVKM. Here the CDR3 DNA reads TGTGCCAGCAGCTTTTTTGGAAACACCATATATTTT. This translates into CASSFFGNTIYF.

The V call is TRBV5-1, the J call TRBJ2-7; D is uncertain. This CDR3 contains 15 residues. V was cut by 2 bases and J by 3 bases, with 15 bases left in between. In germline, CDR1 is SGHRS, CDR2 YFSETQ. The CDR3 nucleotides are TGCGCCAGCAGCTTTTTCCCAGAGGAAGACTACGAGCAGTACTTC. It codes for CASSFFPEEDYEQYF.

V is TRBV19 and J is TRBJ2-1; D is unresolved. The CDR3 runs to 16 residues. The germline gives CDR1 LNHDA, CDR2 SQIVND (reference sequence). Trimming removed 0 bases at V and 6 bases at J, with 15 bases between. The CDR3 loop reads CASSIDLSFSVNEQFF. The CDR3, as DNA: TGTGCCAGTAGTATAGATCTATCCTTCTCGGTCAATGAGCAGTTCTTC.

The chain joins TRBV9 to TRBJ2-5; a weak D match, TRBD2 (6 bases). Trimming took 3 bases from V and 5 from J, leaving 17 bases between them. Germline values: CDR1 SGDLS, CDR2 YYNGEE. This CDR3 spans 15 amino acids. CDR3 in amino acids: CASSAPGVVQETQYF. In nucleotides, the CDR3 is TGTGCCAGCAGCGCCCCGGGGGTGGTGCAGGAGACCCAGTACTTC. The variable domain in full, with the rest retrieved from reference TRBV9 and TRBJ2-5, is DSGVTQTPKHLITATGQRVTLRCSPRSGDLSVYWYQQSLDQGLQFLIQYYNGEERAKGNILERFSAQQFPDLHSELNLSSLELGDSALYFCASSAPGVVQETQYFGPGTRLLVL.

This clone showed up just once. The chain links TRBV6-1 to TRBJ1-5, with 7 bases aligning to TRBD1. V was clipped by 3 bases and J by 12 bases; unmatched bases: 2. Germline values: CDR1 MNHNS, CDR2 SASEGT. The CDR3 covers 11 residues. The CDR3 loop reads CASSDGTVQHF. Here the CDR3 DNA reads TGTGCCAGCAGTGACGGGACAGTCCAGCATTTT.

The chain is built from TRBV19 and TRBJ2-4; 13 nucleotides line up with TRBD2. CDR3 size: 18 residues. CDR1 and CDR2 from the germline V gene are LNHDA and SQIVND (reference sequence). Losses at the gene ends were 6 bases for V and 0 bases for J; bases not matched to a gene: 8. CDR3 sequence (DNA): TGTGCCAGTAGCTCCGGACTAGCGGGGGCCTTAGCCAAAAACATTCAGTACTTC. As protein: CASSSGLAGALAKNIQYF.

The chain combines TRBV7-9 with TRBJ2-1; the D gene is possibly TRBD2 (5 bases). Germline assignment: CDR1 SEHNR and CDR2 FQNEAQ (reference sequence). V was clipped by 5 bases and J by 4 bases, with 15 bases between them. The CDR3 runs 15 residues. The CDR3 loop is CASSPAASSYNEQFF. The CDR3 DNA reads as TGTGCCAGCAGCCCAGCGGCTAGTTCGTACAATGAGCAGTTCTTC.

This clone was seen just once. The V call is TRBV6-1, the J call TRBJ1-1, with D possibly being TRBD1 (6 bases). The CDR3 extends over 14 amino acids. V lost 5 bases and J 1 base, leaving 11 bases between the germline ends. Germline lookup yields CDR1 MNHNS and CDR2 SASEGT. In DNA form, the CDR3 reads TGTGCCAGCAGTTTATGGGACAAGAACACTGAAGCTTTCTTT. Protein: CASSLWDKNTEAFF.

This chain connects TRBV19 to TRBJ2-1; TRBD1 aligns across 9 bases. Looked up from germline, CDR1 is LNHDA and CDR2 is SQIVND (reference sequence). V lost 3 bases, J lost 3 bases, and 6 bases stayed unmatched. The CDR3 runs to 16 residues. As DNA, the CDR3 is TGTGCCAGTAGTATTCCGGACAGGGGTTACTACAATGAGCAGTTCTTC. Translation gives CASSIPDRGYYNEQFF.

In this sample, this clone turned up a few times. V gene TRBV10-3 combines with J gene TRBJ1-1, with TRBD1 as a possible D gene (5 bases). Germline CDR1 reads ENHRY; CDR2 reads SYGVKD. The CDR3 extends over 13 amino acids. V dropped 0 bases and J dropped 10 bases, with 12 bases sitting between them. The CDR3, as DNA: TGTGCCATCAGTGAGTCGGGCAGGGCTGGAGCTTTCTTT. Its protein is CAISESGRAGAFF.

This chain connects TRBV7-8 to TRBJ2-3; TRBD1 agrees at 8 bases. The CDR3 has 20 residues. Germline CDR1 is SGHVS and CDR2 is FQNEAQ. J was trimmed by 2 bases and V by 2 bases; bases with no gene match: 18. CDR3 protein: CASSLSSGTGGLNPTDTQYF. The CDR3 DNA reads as TGTGCCAGCAGCTTAAGTTCAGGGACAGGAGGTTTGAATCCCACAGATACGCAGTATTTT.

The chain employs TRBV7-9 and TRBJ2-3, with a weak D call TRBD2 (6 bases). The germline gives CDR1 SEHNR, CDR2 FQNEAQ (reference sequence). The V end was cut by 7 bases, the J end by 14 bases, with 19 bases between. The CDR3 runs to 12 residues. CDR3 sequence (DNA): TGTGCCAGCACCTCCGGGACTTCAACGAGGTATTTT. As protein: CASTSGTSTRYF.

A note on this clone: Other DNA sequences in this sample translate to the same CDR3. The CDR3 spells CASSRAGTGNTEAFF. CDR3 in DNA: TGTGCCAGCAGCCGCGCTGGGACAGGAAACACTGAAGCTTTCTTT. The chain employs TRBV7-2 and TRBJ1-1; 8 bases align to TRBD1. After removal of 5 bases from V and 2 bases from J, the junction contained 7 bases not matched to a gene. Germline CDR1 is SGHTA and CDR2 is FQGNSA. The CDR3 spans 15 residues.

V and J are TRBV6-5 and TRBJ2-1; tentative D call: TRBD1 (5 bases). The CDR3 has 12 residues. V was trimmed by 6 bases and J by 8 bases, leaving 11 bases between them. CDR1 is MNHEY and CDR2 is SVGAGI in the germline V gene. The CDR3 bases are TGTGCCAGCAGGACACAGGATTATGAGCAGTTCTTC. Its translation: CASRTQDYEQFF.

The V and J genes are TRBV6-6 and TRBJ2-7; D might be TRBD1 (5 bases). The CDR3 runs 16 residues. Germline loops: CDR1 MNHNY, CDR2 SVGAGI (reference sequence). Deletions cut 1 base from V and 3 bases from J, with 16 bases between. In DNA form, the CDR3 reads TGTGCCAGCAGTTACTTTTTGGGCGACAGAATCTACGAGCAGTACTTC. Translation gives CASSYFLGDRIYEQYF.

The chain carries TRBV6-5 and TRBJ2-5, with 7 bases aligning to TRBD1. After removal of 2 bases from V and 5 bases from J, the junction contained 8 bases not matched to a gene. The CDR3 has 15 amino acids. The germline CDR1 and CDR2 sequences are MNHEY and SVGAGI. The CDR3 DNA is TGTGCCAGCAGTTACGCAGGGGGAGTCGGGGAGACCCAGTACTTC. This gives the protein CASSYAGGVGETQYF.

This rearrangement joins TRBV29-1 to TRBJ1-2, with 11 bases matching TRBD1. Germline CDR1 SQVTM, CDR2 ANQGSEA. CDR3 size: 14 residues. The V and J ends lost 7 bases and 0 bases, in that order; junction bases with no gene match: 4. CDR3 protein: CSGRTGGPNYGYTF. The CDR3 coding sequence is TGCAGCGGACGGACAGGGGGCCCTAACTATGGCTACACCTTC. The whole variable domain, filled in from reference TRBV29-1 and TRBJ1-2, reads SAVISQKPSRDICQRGTSLTIQCQVDSQVTMMFWYRQQPGQSLTLIATANQGSEATYESGFVIDKFPISRPNLTFSTLTVSNMSPEDSSIYLCSGRTGGPNYGYTFGSGTRLTVV.

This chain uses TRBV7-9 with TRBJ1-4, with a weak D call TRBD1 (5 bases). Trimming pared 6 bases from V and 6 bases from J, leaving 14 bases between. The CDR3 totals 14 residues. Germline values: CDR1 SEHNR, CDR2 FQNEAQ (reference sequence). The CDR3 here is CASSTDWGDEKLFF. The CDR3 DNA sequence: TGTGCCAGCAGTACGGACTGGGGGGATGAAAAACTGTTTTTT. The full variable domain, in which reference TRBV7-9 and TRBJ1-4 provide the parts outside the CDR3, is DTGVSQNPRHKITKRGQNVTFRCDPISEHNRLYWYRQTLGQGPEFLTYFQNEAQLEKSRLLSDRFSAERPKGSFSTLEIQRTEQGDSAMYLCASSTDWGDEKLFFGSGTQLSVL.

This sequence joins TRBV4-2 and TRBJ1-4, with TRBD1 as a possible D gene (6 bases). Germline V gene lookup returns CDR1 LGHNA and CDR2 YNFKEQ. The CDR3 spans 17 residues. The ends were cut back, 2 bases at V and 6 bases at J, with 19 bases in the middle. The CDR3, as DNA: TGTGCCAGCAGCCAACTACCTCCAGGGGTTTGGGATGAAAAACTGTTTTTT. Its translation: CASSQLPPGVWDEKLFF.

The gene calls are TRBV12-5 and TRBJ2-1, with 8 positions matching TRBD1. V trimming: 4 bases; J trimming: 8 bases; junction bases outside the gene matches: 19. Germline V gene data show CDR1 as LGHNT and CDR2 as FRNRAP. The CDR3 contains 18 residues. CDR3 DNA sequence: TGTGCTAGTGGTTCGGGACAGGCGATCACCCCTTATATCGATGAGCAGTTCTTC. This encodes CASGSGQAITPYIDEQFF.

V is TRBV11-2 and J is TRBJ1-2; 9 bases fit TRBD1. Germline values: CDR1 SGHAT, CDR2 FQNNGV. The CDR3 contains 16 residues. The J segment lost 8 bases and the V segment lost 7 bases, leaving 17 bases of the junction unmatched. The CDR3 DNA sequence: TGTGCCAGCATCCAGGGGTTGGGACAGGGAAGGGACGGCTACACCTTC. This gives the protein CASIQGLGQGRDGYTF.

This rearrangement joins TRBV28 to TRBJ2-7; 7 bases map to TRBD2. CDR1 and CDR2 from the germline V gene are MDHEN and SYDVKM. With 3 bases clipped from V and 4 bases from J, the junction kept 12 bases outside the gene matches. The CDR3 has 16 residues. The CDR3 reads CASSFKIRQGGYEQYF. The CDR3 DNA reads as TGTGCCAGCAGTTTTAAAATAAGGCAGGGAGGGTACGAGCAGTACTTC.

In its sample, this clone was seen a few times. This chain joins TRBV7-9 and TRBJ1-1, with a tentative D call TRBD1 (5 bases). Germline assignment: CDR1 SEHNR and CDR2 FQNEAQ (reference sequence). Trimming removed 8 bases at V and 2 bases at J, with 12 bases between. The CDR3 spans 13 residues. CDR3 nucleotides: TGTGCCAGCGGTTTCGGGGGAAACACTGAAGCTTTCTTT. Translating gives CASGFGGNTEAFF. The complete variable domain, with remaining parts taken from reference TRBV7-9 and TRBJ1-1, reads DTGVSQNPRHKITKRGQNVTFRCDPISEHNRLYWYRQTLGQGPEFLTYFQNEAQLEKSRLLSDRFSAERPKGSFSTLEIQRTEQGDSAMYLCASGFGGNTEAFFGQGTRLTVV.

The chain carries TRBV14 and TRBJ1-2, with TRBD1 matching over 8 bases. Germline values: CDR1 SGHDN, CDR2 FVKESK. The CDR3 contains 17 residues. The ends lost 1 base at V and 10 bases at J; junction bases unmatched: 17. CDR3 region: CASSQGGGTGRGYSYTF. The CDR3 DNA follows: TGTGCCAGCAGCCAAGGGGGGGGGACAGGTAGAGGCTATTCCTACACCTTC.

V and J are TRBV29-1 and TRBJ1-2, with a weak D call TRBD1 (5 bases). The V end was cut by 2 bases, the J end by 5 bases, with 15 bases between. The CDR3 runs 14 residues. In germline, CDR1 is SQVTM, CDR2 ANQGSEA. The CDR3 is CSVERGGLGYGYTF. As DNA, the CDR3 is TGCAGCGTTGAACGTGGGGGGTTGGGGTATGGCTACACCTTC.

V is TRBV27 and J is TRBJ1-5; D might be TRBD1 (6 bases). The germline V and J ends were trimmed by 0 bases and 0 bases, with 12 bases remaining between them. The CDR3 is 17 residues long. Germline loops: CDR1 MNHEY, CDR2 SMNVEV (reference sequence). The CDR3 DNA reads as TGTGCCAGCAGTTTATCGTCGGACAGTTATAGCAATCAGCCCCAGCATTTT. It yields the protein CASSLSSDSYSNQPQHF.

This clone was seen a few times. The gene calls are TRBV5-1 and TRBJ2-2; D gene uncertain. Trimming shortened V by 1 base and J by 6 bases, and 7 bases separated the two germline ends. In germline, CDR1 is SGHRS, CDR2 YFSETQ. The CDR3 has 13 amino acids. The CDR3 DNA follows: TGCGCCAGCAGCTTGCGAGTGTCCGGGGAGCTGTTTTTT. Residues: CASSLRVSGELFF.

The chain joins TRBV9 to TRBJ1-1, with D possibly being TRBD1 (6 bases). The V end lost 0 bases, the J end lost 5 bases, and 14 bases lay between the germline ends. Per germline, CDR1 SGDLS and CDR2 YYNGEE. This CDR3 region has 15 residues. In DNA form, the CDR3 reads TGTGCCAGCAGCGTAGAACTGGGGGCTGGGACTGAAGCTTTCTTT. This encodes CASSVELGAGTEAFF.